This T cell receptor beta chain was identified during a study of cytomegalovirus exposure and HLA in healthy donors. Germline V gene lookup returns CDR1 MNHNY and CDR2 SVGAGI (reference sequence). The ends lost 5 bases at V and 5 bases at J; junction bases unmatched: 5. CDR3 size: 15 residues. Amplification used 60 Vbeta primers and 13 Jbeta primers. The protocol was immunoSEQ multiplex PCR, while the TCRdb copy is restricted to in-frame clones and leaves out a portion. In total, the table holds 200,000 to 250,000 clones. This rearrangement joins TRBV6-6 to TRBJ2-5; 13 bases line up with TRBD2. Material for sequencing was PBMCs. This sequence originates from a girl aged 2-10 years in good health and CMV-seropositive. The CDR3 bases are TGTGCCAGCAGTCCAGGACTAGCGGGAGAGGAGACCCAGTACTTC. Its translation: CASSPGLAGEETQYF.